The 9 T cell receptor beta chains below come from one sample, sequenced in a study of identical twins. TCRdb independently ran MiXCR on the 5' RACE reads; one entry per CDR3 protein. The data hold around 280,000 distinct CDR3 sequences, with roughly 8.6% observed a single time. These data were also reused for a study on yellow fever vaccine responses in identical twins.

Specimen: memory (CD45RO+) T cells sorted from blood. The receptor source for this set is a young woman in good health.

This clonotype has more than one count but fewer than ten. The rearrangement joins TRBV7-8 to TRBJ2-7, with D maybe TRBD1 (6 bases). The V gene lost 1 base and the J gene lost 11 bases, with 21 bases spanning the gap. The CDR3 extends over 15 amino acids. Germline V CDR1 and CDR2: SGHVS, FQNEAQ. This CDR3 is CASSLGFETGAREYF. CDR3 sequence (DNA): TGTGCCAGCAGCTTAGGTTTTGAGACAGGAGCGAGGGAGTACTTC.

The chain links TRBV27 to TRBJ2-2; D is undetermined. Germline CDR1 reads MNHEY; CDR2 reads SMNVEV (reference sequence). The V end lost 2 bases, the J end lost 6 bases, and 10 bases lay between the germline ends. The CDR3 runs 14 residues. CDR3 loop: CASSLTVHAGELFF. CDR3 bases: TGTGCCAGCAGTTTAACAGTCCATGCCGGGGAGCTGTTTTTT.

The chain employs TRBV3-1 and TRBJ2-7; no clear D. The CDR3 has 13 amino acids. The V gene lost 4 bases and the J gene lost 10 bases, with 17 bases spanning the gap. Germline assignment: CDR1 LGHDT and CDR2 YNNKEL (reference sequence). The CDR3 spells CASSLTQVSSQYF. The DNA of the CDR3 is TGTGCCAGCAGCCTGACGCAGGTATCGTCTCAGTACTTC.

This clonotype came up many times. The CDR3 is CASSLGTSTDTQYF. The CDR3 DNA reads as TGTGCCAGCAGTTTAGGGACTAGCACAGATACGCAGTATTTT. The gene calls are TRBV12-3 or TRBV12-4 and TRBJ2-3; a possible D gene is TRBD2 (5 bases). V shed 1 base and J shed 0 bases, with 5 bases lying between them. The CDR3 extends over 14 amino acids.

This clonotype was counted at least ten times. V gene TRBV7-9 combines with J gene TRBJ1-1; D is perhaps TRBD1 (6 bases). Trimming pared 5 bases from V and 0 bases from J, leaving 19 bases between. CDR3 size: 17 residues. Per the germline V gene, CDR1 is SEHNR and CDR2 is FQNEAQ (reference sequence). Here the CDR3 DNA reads TGTGCCAGCAGCCTCGGACAGTACCTCCCCATGAACACTGAAGCTTTCTTT. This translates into CASSLGQYLPMNTEAFF.

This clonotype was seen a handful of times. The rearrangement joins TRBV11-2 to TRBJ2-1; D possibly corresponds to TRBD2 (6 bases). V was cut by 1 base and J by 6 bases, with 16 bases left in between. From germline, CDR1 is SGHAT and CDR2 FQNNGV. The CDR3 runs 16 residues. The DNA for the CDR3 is TGTGCCAGCAGCTTAGGCGGGACCGGCTCTTTCAATGAGCAGTTCTTC. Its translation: CASSLGGTGSFNEQFF.

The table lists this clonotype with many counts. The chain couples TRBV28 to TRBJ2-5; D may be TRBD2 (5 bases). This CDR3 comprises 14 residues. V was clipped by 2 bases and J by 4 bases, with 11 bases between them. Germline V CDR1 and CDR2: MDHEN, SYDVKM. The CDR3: CASSLGGLGETQYF. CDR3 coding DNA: TGTGCCAGCAGTTTAGGAGGTTTGGGAGAGACCCAGTACTTC. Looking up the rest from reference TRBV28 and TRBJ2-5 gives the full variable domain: DVKVTQSSRYLVKRTGEKVFLECVQDMDHENMFWYRQDPGLGLRLIYFSYDVKMKEKGDIPEGYSVSREKKERFSLILESASTNQTSMYLCASSLGGLGETQYFGPGTRLLVL.

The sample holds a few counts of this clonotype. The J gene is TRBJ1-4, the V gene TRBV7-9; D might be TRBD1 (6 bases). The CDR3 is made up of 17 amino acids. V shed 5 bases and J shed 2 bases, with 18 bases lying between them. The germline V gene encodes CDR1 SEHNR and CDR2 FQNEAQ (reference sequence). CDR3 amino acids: CASSPGRGLRTNEKLFF. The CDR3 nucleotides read TGTGCCAGCAGCCCTGGCCGGGGGCTCCGGACTAATGAAAAACTGTTTTTT.

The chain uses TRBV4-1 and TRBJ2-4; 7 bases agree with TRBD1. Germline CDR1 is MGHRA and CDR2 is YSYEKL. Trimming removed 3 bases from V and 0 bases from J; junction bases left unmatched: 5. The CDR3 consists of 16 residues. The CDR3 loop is CASSHIAGGAKNIQYF. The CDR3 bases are TGCGCCAGCAGCCACATCGCAGGGGGAGCCAAAAACATTCAGTACTTC.